The 10 T cell receptor beta chains below come from one sample, sequenced in a study of CD8+ T cells in alopecia areata. Treatment of the sample: oral pan-JAK inhibitor, 5-10 mg twice daily. Sequencing templates came from extracted RNA that was reverse transcribed into cDNA. Here immunoSEQ multiplex PCR was the method, and the copy in TCRdb shows in-frame clones only, minus some. The top ten hold under 7% of the sample, which has about 200,000 clones, about 62% seen once. The specimen comprised CD4+ T cells sorted from blood, sampled at week 24, from a patient treated with tofacitinib. These receptors all come from a human donor with alopecia areata.

This rearrangement joins TRBV10-3 to TRBJ1-1; D is undetermined. The V and J ends lost 0 bases and 7 bases respectively, with 6 bases between them. The length of the CDR3 is 12 residues. CDR1 ENHRY and CDR2 SYGVKD come from the germline V gene. The CDR3 region is CAISESGDEAFF. As DNA, the CDR3 is TGTGCCATCAGTGAGTCCGGGGATGAAGCTTTCTTT.

The J gene is TRBJ1-5, the V gene TRBV7-8; 7 bases are shared with TRBD1. There are 15 residues in the CDR3. With 5 bases clipped from V and 5 bases from J, the junction kept 9 bases outside the gene matches. Germline lookup yields CDR1 SGHVS and CDR2 FQNEAQ. The CDR3 sequence: CASSPRTGADQPQHF. The DNA for the CDR3 is TGTGCCAGCAGCCCTCGGACAGGCGCAGATCAGCCCCAGCATTTT. Full variable domain (missing parts from reference TRBV7-8 and TRBJ1-5): GAGVSQSPRYKVAKRGQDVALRCDPISGHVSLFWYQQALGQGPEFLTYFQNEAQLDKSGLPSDRFFAERPEGSVSTLKIQRTQQEDSAVYLCASSPRTGADQPQHFGDGTRLSIL.

V and J are TRBV7-2 and TRBJ2-5; no clear D. This CDR3 contains 14 residues. The germline CDR1 and CDR2 sequences are SGHTA and FQGNSA. With 5 bases removed from V and 7 bases from J, the gap between germline ends came to 17 bases. The CDR3 DNA follows: TGTGCCAGCAGCCCAGAGGTGGAGATTCGGACCCAGTACTTC. It yields the protein CASSPEVEIRTQYF.

This chain connects TRBV7-8 to TRBJ2-2, with D hard to call. This CDR3 has 16 residues. The V and J ends lost 10 bases and 3 bases respectively, with 21 bases between them. Germline V gene lookup returns CDR1 SGHVS and CDR2 FQNEAQ. CDR3 residues: CATEDGDGEDTGELFF. CDR3 bases: TGTGCCACCGAAGATGGTGACGGTGAGGACACCGGGGAGCTGTTTTTT.

The rearrangement joins TRBV5-6 to TRBJ2-1; tentative D call: TRBD1 (5 bases). V gave up 4 bases and J gave up 3 bases, with 8 bases separating them. Germline CDR1 SGHDT, CDR2 YYEEEE. The CDR3 is 13 residues long. CDR3 loop: CASSNGHYNEQFF. CDR3 in DNA: TGTGCCAGCAGCAACGGACACTACAATGAGCAGTTCTTC. The complete variable domain, with remaining parts taken from reference TRBV5-6 and TRBJ2-1, reads DAGVTQSPTHLIKTRGQQVTLRCSPKSGHDTVSWYQQALGQGPQFIFQYYEEEERQRGNFPDRFSGHQFPNYSSELNVNALLLGDSALYLCASSNGHYNEQFFGPGTRLTVL.

The chain combines TRBV7-2 with TRBJ2-1; TRBD2 matches 9 bases. V lost 8 bases and J lost 3; bases outside the gene matches: 8. Germline V gene data show CDR1 as SGHTA and CDR2 as FQGNSA. The length of the CDR3 is 15 residues. CDR3 in DNA: TGTGCCAGCCAAACCGCGGGAGGGCTCTACAATGAGCAGTTCTTC. Protein: CASQTAGGLYNEQFF.

This clone showed up just a few times. DNA for the CDR3: TGCGCCAGCATCCTTGGTCGTAAGGGGCTGACCAAAAACATTCAGTACTTC. Protein sequence: CASILGRKGLTKNIQYF. The chain links TRBV5-1 to TRBJ2-4; TRBD1 is a possible D gene (5 bases). Germline CDR1 reads SGHRS; CDR2 reads YFSETQ. This CDR3 comprises 17 residues. Trimming stripped 6 bases from V and 2 bases from J, with 21 bases between.

J is TRBJ2-3 and V is TRBV20-1, with unresolved D. V lost 2 bases and J 5 bases, leaving 5 bases between the germline ends. The CDR3 spans 11 residues. Germline values: CDR1 DFQATT, CDR2 SNEGSKA (reference sequence). In DNA form, the CDR3 reads TGCAGTGCTAGATGGCTAGATACGCAGTATTTT. Residues: CSARWLDTQYF.

This chain links TRBV27 with TRBJ1-6; TRBD1 aligns across 8 bases. V lost 5 bases and J lost 8; bases outside the gene matches: 2. The CDR3 spans 13 residues. Germline lookup yields CDR1 MNHEY and CDR2 SMNVEV (reference sequence). CDR3 sequence reads: CASSQDRDSPLHF. The CDR3, as DNA: TGTGCCAGCAGTCAGGACAGGGATTCACCCCTCCACTTT.

This clone was seen a few times. The chain combines TRBV7-6 with TRBJ2-3, with D perhaps matching TRBD1 or TRBD2 (5 bases each). Germline CDR1 reads SGHVS; CDR2 reads FNYEAQ. CDR3 size: 15 residues. V lost 5 bases to trimming and J lost 5 bases, with 17 bases between them. CDR3 sequence (DNA): TGTGCCAGCAGCCCGGGACCCACTCGGGTAGATACGCAGTATTTT. This gives the protein CASSPGPTRVDTQYF.